This TCR beta chain was obtained from a study of blood T cell repertoires in COVID-19. Study summary: Samples of COVID-19 (acute and convalescent) were obtained from the United States, Italy and Spain. PBMCs, B-cell-depleted T cells, or T cells were the source of the cDNA or gDNA that made up the material.

The CDR3 has 16 residues. Authors' data handling: Researchers report that nucleated cell counts were estimated from reference gene primer amplification. Some clones are missing from TCRdb's copy, which holds only in-frame ones; the method was immunoSEQ multiplex PCR. The V and J calls and clone size are taken from that table; D and trimming were inferred from the DNA. The sample has 130,000 to 150,000 clones; roughly 76% are singletons. The V and J genes are TRBV12-2 and TRBJ1-5; the table assigns TRBD1, which was not confirmed against the DNA. TRBV12-2 is given as a pseudogene. This sequence originates from a human donor with acute or convalescent COVID-19. The donor label of this sample is uncertain. Sequenced input: peripheral blood. CDR3 bases: TGTGCAAGTCGCCCTGAAACCAGGGGGACGAATCAGCCCCAGCATTTT. Translating it yields CASRPETRGTNQPQHF.